This T cell receptor beta chain was sequenced for a study of human T cells and chemical hapten exposure. The CDR3 length is 16 residues. The V segment lost 5 bases and the J segment 5 bases; nucleotides outside the gene matches: 13. Germline loops: CDR1 SGHTA, CDR2 FQGNSA. Described time point: pre-sensitization, week 0. Treatment reported: therapeutic diphenylcyclopropenone sensitization with weekly scalp DPC. This clonotype has a count of ten or more. Via MiXCR, TCRdb re-called the RACE reads, giving one row per CDR3 protein. Of some 90,000 distinct CDR3 sequences in the sample, 6.5% to 10% are singletons; the top ten hold 2% to 3%.

This clonotype was sampled from a man in his forties with alopecia areata. Some clones in this sample may be carry-over from other donors' samples. This rearrangement joins TRBV7-2 to TRBJ2-3; 7 bases match TRBD2. Sequenced material: whole blood, taken in connection with sensitization to the hapten diphenylcyclopropenone (DPC). CDR3 amino acids: CASSLLSSGLVDTQYF. The CDR3, as DNA: TGTGCCAGCAGCCTCTTGTCTAGCGGTCTCGTAGATACGCAGTATTTT. Full variable domain (rest looked up from reference TRBV7-2 and TRBJ2-3): GAGVSQSPSNKVTEKGKDVELRCDPISGHTALYWYRQSLGQGLEFLIYFQGNSAPDKSGLPSDRFSAERTGGSVSTLTIQRTQQEDSAVYLCASSLLSSGLVDTQYFGPGTRLTVL.